The 8 T cell receptor beta chains presented below share a single source sample, sequenced in a study of cytomegalovirus exposure and HLA in healthy donors. 60 Vbeta and 13 Jbeta primers were used in PCR. TCRdb's copy holds only in-frame clones and misses some; the assay was immunoSEQ multiplex PCR. The top ten hold approximately 5.3% of the sample, which has fewer than 130,000 clones, 65% to 80% seen once. The specimen sequenced was PBMCs. Receptors originate from a female donor in good health and CMV-seropositive.

The chain is built from TRBV5-1 and TRBJ2-1; D not certain. Germline assignment: CDR1 SGHRS and CDR2 YFSETQ. Trimming stripped 0 bases from V and 5 bases from J, with 6 bases between. The CDR3 extends over 13 amino acids. The CDR3 nucleotides read TGCGCCAGCAGCTTGGTCCTTAACAATGAGCAGTTCTTC. This gives the protein CASSLVLNNEQFF. Looking up the rest from reference TRBV5-1 and TRBJ2-1 gives the full variable domain: KAGVTQTPRYLIKTRGQQVTLSCSPISGHRSVSWYQQTPGQGLQFLFEYFSETQRNKGNFPGRFSGRQFSNSRSEMNVSTLELGDSALYLCASSLVLNNEQFFGPGTRLTVL.

The CDR3 sequence is CASSQVRGGGNTGELFF. The CDR3 nucleotides are TGCGCCAGCAGCCAAGTCCGCGGGGGGGGAAACACCGGGGAGCTGTTTTTT. The chain joins TRBV4-1 to TRBJ2-2; TRBD2 matches 9 bases. The V segment lost 1 base and the J segment 2 bases; nucleotides outside the gene matches: 5. Germline V gene lookup returns CDR1 MGHRA and CDR2 YSYEKL. The CDR3 has 17 amino acids.

The rearrangement uses TRBV6-1 and TRBJ2-7; D is possibly TRBD2 (6 bases). The length of the CDR3 is 13 residues. Germline V gene data show CDR1 as MNHNS and CDR2 as SASEGT. V dropped 1 base and J dropped 6 bases, with 10 bases sitting between them. The CDR3 region has the DNA TGTGCCAGCAGTGAAGAGACCGGGAGCGAGCAGTACTTC. Amino acid sequence: CASSEETGSEQYF.

By its share, this clone is medium-sized. The CDR3 protein is CASNQRGEQFF. The CDR3 region has the DNA TGTGCCAGCAACCAACGGGGGGAGCAGTTCTTC. This chain links TRBV6-6 with TRBJ2-1; a possible D gene is TRBD2 (6 bases). V was pared by 7 bases and J by 10 bases, with 11 bases between. The germline V gene encodes CDR1 MNHNY and CDR2 SVGAGI (reference sequence). The CDR3 is made up of 11 amino acids.

This rearrangement joins TRBV5-1 to TRBJ1-3; TRBD1 matches at 7 bases. CDR1 is SGHRS, CDR2 YFSETQ, per germline. The CDR3 consists of 15 residues. V gave up 2 bases and J gave up 4 bases; unmatched junction bases: 6. CDR3 bases: TGCGCCAGCAGCTTAGAGGGGGCGCGAGGAAACACCATATATTTT. It specifies CASSLEGARGNTIYF.

The chain combines TRBV4-1 with TRBJ2-5, with D possibly matching TRBD1 (6 bases). The CDR3 contains 17 residues. CDR1 and CDR2 (germline): MGHRA, YSYEKL. The V gene lost 3 bases and the J gene lost 2 bases, with 19 bases spanning the gap. CDR3 residues: CASSQGTSTGLQETQYF. CDR3 DNA sequence: TGCGCCAGCAGCCAGGGGACCTCAACAGGGCTTCAAGAGACCCAGTACTTC.

The genes are TRBV7-3 and TRBJ1-2; TRBD1 aligns across 8 bases. The CDR3 has 13 amino acids. V was pared by 5 bases and J by 3 bases, with 2 bases of the junction left unmatched. Germline V gene sequence: CDR1 SGHTA, CDR2 FQGTGA. The CDR3 DNA is TGTGCCAGCAGCCCGGGACAGGACTATGGCTACACCTTC. The encoded protein is CASSPGQDYGYTF.

The rearrangement joins TRBV19 to TRBJ1-1, with TRBD1 identical over 9 bases. This CDR3 comprises 14 residues. V was pared by 8 bases and J by 1 base, with 5 bases of the junction left unmatched. Germline CDR1 reads LNHDA; CDR2 reads SQIVND (reference sequence). CDR3 region: CASRDRDENTEAFF. The CDR3 coding sequence is TGTGCCAGTCGGGACAGGGATGAGAACACTGAAGCTTTCTTT.